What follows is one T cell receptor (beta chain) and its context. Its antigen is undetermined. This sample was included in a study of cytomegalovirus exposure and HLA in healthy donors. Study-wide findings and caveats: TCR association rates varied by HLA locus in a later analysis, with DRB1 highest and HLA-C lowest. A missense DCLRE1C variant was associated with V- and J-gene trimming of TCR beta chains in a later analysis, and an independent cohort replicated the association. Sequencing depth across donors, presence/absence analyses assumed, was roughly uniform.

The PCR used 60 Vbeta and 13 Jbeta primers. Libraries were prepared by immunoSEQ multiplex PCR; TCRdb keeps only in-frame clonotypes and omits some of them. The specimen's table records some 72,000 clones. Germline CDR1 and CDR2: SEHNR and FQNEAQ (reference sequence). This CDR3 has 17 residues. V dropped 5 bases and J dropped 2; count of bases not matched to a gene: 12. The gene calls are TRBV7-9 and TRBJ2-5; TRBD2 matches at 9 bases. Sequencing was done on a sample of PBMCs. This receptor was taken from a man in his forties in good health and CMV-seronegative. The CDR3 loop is CASSPSARGRGQETQYF. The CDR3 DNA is TGTGCCAGCAGCCCTAGCGCGCGCGGGAGGGGGCAAGAGACCCAGTACTTC.